A selection of T cell receptor beta chains follows, all from one sample in a study of blood T cells in healthy people across ages. Each CDR3 protein is one row after TCRdb ran MiXCR on the 5' RACE reads. The sample lists a few hundred thousand distinct CDR3 sequences; approximately 30% were seen once. Sequences were obtained from blood. Source of these receptors: a woman aged 70-85 years in good health. Each CDR3 is given with its conserved first and last residue. Fields, in order: D gene, V gene, clone size, J gene, CDR3 DNA, CDR3 protein. A D gene is named only where the DNA matches it firmly. Rows give clone size only sometimes, using once, few, many, or a class for an expanded clone.

TRBD2	TRBV27	.	TRBJ2-3	TGTGCCAGCAGCGGACTAGCGGGGCGTTCAGATACGCAGTATTTT	CASSGLAGRSDTQYF
.	TRBV7-3	few	TRBJ2-3	TGTGCCAGCAGCGCCATGTCGGGTGGGACAGATACGCAGTATTTT	CASSAMSGGTDTQYF
.	TRBV7-9	.	TRBJ1-1	TGTGCCAGCAGCTCCTCCGAGAGGGACACTGAAGCTTTCTTT	CASSSSERDTEAFF
.	TRBV12-3/TRBV12-4	.	TRBJ2-7	TGTGCCAGCAGTTTCGACGGGGGGCCCTACGAGCAGTACTTC	CASSFDGGPYEQYF
TRBD1	TRBV14	few	TRBJ1-1	TGTGCCAGCAGCCACAGGGACAGATCGAACACTGAAGCTTTCTTT	CASSHRDRSNTEAFF
.	TRBV5-5	.	TRBJ2-1	TGTGCCAGCATCATAGGGGGCCCGGGGGATGAGCAGTTCTTC	CASIIGGPGDEQFF
TRBD2	TRBV20-1	few	TRBJ2-1	TGCAGTGCTATTCGGGGGGAACTTTACAATGAGCAGTTCTTC	CSAIRGELYNEQFF
.	TRBV7-9	.	TRBJ2-5	TGTGCCAGCATCAAAGTTGGGGGGCTCCAAGAGACCCAGTACTTC	CASIKVGGLQETQYF
TRBD2	TRBV4-3	.	TRBJ2-3	TGCGCCAGCAGCCAAACCAGCGACGGACTAGCGGGGGGAGGGTATACGCAGTATTTT	CASSQTSDGLAGGGYTQYF
.	TRBV11-1	once	TRBJ1-4	TGTGCCAGCACCACAGGACACGATTCAGAAAAACTGTTTTTT	CASTTGHDSEKLFF
.	TRBV7-2	few	TRBJ2-5	TGTGCCAGCAGTCGGAGACCAGAGACCCAGTACTTC	CASSRRPETQYF
TRBD1	TRBV3-1	.	TRBJ2-7	TGTGCCAGCAGCCAAGATGACAGGGGGGACGAGCAGTACTTC	CASSQDDRGDEQYF
.	TRBV29-1	.	TRBJ2-5	TGCAGCGGTACAGGATTAGGAGAGACCCAGTACTTC	CSGTGLGETQYF
TRBD2	TRBV6-6	few	TRBJ2-3	TGTGCCAGCAGTCGAGGGACTACCACAGATACGCAGTATTTT	CASSRGTTTDTQYF
TRBD2	TRBV7-2	many	TRBJ2-5	TGTGCCAGCAGCGGTAGCGGGGGGCCGCAAGAGACCCAGTACTTC	CASSGSGGPQETQYF
.	TRBV7-7	few	TRBJ2-3	TGTGCCAGCAGCTTAGGAGGGGGGGTGGATACGCAGTATTTT	CASSLGGGVDTQYF
.	TRBV4-2	few	TRBJ1-2	TGTGCCAGCAGCCAAGATTCGGGACTTAATGGCTACACCTTC	CASSQDSGLNGYTF
TRBD1	TRBV29-1	.	TRBJ2-7	TGCAGCGTTGTCATTTGGGGACAGCCGTTACTTTCCGAGCAGTACTTC	CSVVIWGQPLLSEQYF
.	TRBV29-1	.	TRBJ1-1	TGCAGCGTTGTCGGGGGAGGTGGGGGCACTGAAGCTTTCTTT	CSVVGGGGGTEAFF
TRBD1	TRBV27	few	TRBJ1-4	TGTGCCAGCAGTTGGACCGGGACAGGGGGCTTGAATGAAAAACTGTTTTTT	CASSWTGTGGLNEKLFF
.	TRBV20-1	.	TRBJ2-1	TGCAGTGCTAGAGAACGTGGGGGGATTAACTACAATGAGCAGTTCTTC	CSARERGGINYNEQFF
.	TRBV6-2/TRBV6-3	.	TRBJ1-6	TGTGCCAGCAGTTACTTTCACGGCGTTAATTCACCCCTCCACTTT	CASSYFHGVNSPLHF
TRBD1	TRBV10-3	.	TRBJ2-7	TGTGCCATCAGGGACGGACAGGGGTTAGGCTACGAGCAGTACTTC	CAIRDGQGLGYEQYF
.	TRBV20-1	few	TRBJ1-1	TGCAGTGCCCCCGAGGCAGGGCGCCCTGAAGCTTTCTTT	CSAPEAGRPEAFF
TRBD1	TRBV10-3	few	TRBJ1-2	TGTGCCATCAGTGGGGGCTCGGACAGGGTACTTGGCTACACCTTC	CAISGGSDRVLGYTF
.	TRBV20-1	.	TRBJ1-4	TGCAGTGCCGCTATCGCGGGGAAACTGTTTTTT	CSAAIAGKLFF